What follows are 11 T cell receptor beta chains derived from one specimen sequenced in a study of breast tumors, draining lymph nodes, adjacent tissues. TCRdb re-called the multiplex PCR reads with MiXCR, one entry per CDR3 protein. The table shows 170,000 or so distinct CDR3 sequences, with 30% to 35% occurring only once. Axillary draining lymph nodes of breast cancer patients supplied the node samples. The sequenced sample was axillary lymph node tissue. The receptors come from a female donor with breast cancer. Some clones in this sample may be carry-over from other donors' samples.

This clonotype was counted ten times or more. The chain combines TRBV7-9 with TRBJ2-7; D gene uncertain. Trimming left V 5 bases short and J 1 base short, with 12 bases between. This CDR3 region has 14 residues. Per the germline V gene, CDR1 is SEHNR and CDR2 is FQNEAQ (reference sequence). CDR3 coding DNA: TGTGCCAGCAGCCAAGCGCTGAATTCCTACGAGCAGTACTTC. As protein: CASSQALNSYEQYF.

This clonotype is labeled as medium-sized. One end of the junction is discordant with germline, which a read error may explain. CDR3 DNA sequence: TGTGCTAGCAGCTCGGGACTAGCGGGGGGGGAGACCCAGTACTTC. Its protein product is CASSSGLAGGETQYF. The rearrangement uses TRBV7-7 and TRBJ2-5; 16 bases agree with TRBD2. The CDR3 runs to 15 residues. Germline V gene lookup returns CDR1 SSHAT and CDR2 FNYEAQ (reference sequence).

Turning to this clonotype: An end of the junction differs from the germline gene, which may be a read error. The chain recombines TRBV5-4 with TRBJ2-5, with a weak D call TRBD2 (5 bases). Germline assignment: CDR1 SGHNT and CDR2 YYREEE (reference sequence). This CDR3 has 15 amino acids. The CDR3 sequence is CASSLETAVEEAQYF. The DNA for the CDR3 is TGTGCCAGCAGCTTGGAAACAGCGGTGGAAGAGGCCCAGTACTTC.

At least ten counts were recorded for this clonotype. The junction does not match germline at one end; this may be a read error. The chain combines TRBV5-8 with TRBJ2-7; the match to TRBD2 covers 7 bases. The CDR3 length is 12 residues. Germline-derived CDR1 and CDR2 are SGHTS and YDEGEE. CDR3 nucleotides: TGTGCCAGCAGCTTGGGGGACTACAAGCAGTACTTC. Amino acid sequence: CASSLGDYKQYF.

Ten or more counts support this clonotype. The J gene is TRBJ2-3, the V gene TRBV5-1; no clear D. CDR1 is SGHRS and CDR2 is YFSETQ in the germline V gene. V lost 0 bases and J 6 bases, leaving 11 bases between the germline ends. This CDR3 contains 14 residues. The chain's CDR3 is CASSLGDFGDTQYF. In nucleotides, the CDR3 is TGCGCCAGCAGCTTGGGAGACTTTGGGGATACGCAGTATTTT.

This sequence joins TRBV18 and TRBJ2-1; TRBD2 aligns across 7 bases. V lost 2 bases and J lost 1; bases outside the gene matches: 5. The CDR3 is 16 residues long. The V gene's germline CDR1 is KGHSH and CDR2 LQKENI. The CDR3 region is CASSPSLGGSYNEQFF. The CDR3 DNA reads TGTGCCAGCTCACCATCGCTGGGGGGGTCCTACAATGAGCAGTTCTTC.

This clonotype was seen repeatedly, ten times or more. This chain uses TRBV15 with TRBJ2-7, with 8 bases that match TRBD2. The CDR3 contains 16 residues. Germline V CDR1 and CDR2: LNHNV, YYDKDF (reference sequence). J lost 7 bases, V lost 5 bases, and 16 bases had no gene match. CDR3 sequence reads: CATSAKGVAGFLEQYF. The CDR3, as DNA: TGTGCCACCAGCGCAAAAGGGGTAGCGGGGTTCTTGGAGCAGTACTTC.

Concerning this clonotype: This may come from a read error, since a much larger clone is one base off. Since the CDR3 does not end with the conserved phenylalanine or tryptophan, this likely comes from a read error. The genes are TRBV12-3 or TRBV12-4 and TRBJ2-1; 7 bases are shared with TRBD1. The trim removed 3 bases at V and 4 bases at J, leaving 3 bases unmatched. This CDR3 region has 14 residues. The CDR3 loop reads CASSFLGQYNEQFL. The CDR3 nucleotides are TGTGCCAGCAGTTTCTTGGGACAGTACAATGAGCAGTTCCTC.

For this clonotype: This may be a read error: a much more frequent sequence differs by one nucleotide. This sequence joins TRBV11-2 and TRBJ2-1, with 10 bases fitting TRBD2. The CDR3 totals 15 residues. Germline V gives CDR1 SGHAT, CDR2 FQNNGV. The CDR3 reads CACSLKAGGRDEQFF. The CDR3 DNA reads as TGTGCCTGCAGCTTAAAAGCGGGAGGGCGGGATGAGCAGTTCTTC.

In this sample, this clonotype turned up many times. The chain employs TRBV5-5 and TRBJ2-7, with D maybe TRBD2 (5 bases). The V gene's germline CDR1 is SGHKS and CDR2 YYEKEE (reference sequence). Trimming removed 2 bases from V and 6 bases from J, with 15 bases in between. This CDR3 has 14 residues. The CDR3 is CASSFYSERREQYF. Written as DNA, the CDR3 is TGTGCCAGCAGCTTTTACTCCGAGCGGCGCGAGCAGTACTTC.

There are many counts of this clonotype. J is TRBJ2-7 and V is TRBV12-3 or TRBV12-4; TRBD1 or TRBD2 may be the D gene (6 bases each). This CDR3 has 14 amino acids. The ends were cut back, 6 bases at V and 3 bases at J, with 15 bases in the middle. The CDR3 DNA reads as TGTGCCAGCAGGCCTGGCGGAGGGGGCTACGAGCAGTACTTC. Translation gives CASRPGGGGYEQYF.